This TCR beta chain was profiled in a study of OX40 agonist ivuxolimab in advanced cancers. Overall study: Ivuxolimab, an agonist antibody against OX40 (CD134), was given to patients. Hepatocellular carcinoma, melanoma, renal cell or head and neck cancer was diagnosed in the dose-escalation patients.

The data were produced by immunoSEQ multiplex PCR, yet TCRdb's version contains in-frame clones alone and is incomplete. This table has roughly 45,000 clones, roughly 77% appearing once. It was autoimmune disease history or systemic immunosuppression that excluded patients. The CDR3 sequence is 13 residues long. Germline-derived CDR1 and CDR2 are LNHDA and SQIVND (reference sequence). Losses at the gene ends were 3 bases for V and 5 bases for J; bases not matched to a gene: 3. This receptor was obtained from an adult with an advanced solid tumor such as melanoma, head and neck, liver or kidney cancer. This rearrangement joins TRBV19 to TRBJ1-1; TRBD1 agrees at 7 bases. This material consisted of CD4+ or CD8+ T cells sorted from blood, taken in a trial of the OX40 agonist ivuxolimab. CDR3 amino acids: CASSMTGKTEAFF. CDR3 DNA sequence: TGTGCCAGTAGTATGACAGGGAAGACTGAAGCTTTCTTT. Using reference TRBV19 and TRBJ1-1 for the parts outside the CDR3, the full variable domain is DGGITQSPKYLFRKEGQNVTLSCEQNLNHDAMYWYRQDPGQGLRLIYYSQIVNDFQKGDIAEGYSVSREKKESFPLTVTSAQKNPTAFYLCASSMTGKTEAFFGQGTRLTVV.